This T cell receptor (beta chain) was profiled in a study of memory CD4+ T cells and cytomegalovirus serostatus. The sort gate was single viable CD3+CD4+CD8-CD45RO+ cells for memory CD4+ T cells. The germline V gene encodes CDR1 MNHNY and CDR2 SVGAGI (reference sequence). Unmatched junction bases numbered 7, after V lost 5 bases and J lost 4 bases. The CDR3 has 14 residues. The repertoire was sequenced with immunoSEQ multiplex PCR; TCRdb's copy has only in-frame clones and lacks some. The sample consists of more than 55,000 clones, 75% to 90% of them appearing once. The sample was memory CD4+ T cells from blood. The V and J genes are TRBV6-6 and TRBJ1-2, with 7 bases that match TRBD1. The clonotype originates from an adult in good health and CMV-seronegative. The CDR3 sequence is CASSRQGQPYGYTF. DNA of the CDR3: TGTGCCAGCAGTCGACAGGGACAACCCTATGGCTACACCTTC.